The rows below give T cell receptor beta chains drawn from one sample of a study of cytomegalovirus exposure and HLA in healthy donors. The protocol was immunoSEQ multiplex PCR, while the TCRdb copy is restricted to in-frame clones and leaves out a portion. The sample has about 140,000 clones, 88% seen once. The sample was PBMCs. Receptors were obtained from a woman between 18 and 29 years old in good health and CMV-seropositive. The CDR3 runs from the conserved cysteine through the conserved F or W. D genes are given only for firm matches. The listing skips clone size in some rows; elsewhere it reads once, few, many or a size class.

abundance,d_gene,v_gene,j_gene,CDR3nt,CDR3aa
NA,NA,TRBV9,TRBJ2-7,TGTGCCAGCAGCGTAGTAGGTGGGACTGGAGCCTACGAGCAGTACTTC,CASSVVGGTGAYEQYF
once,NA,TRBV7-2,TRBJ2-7,TGTGCCAGCAGCGCCGACAGAGACTACGAGCAGTACTTC,CASSADRDYEQYF
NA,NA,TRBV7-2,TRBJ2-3,TGTGCCAGCAGCTTATCCGGAGATACGCAGTATTTT,CASSLSGDTQYF
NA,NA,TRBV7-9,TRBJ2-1,TGTGCCAGCAGCTTAAAGGGGAATGAGCAGTTCTTC,CASSLKGNEQFF
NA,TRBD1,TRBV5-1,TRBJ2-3,TGCGCCAGCCAGGCGACAGGGGCAGATACGCAGTATTTT,CASQATGADTQYF
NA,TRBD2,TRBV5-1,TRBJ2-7,TGCGCCAGCAGCCCAGGTCTCGGACTAGCGGGAGGGCCCTACGAGCAGTACTTC,CASSPGLGLAGGPYEQYF
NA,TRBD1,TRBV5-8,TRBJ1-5,TGTGCCAGCAGCGTAGGGGGCGATCAGCCCCAGCATTTT,CASSVGGDQPQHF
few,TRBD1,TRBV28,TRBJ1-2,TGTGCCAGCAGTTCGCGGACAGGCGGCTACACCTTC,CASSSRTGGYTF
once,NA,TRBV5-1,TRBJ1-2,TGCGCCAGCAAGGCGGGGGCTAACTATGGCTACACCTTC,CASKAGANYGYTF
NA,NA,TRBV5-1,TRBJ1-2,TGCGCCAGCAGCTTGGCCGCCCAGAACCTAGGTGGCTACACCTTC,CASSLAAQNLGGYTF
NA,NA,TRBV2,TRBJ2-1,TGTGCCAGCAGTGTCGCTTCGGTGGGGGGGCTCTACAATGAGCAGTTCTTC,CASSVASVGGLYNEQFF